A single sample is the source of the 24 T cell receptor beta chains below, sequenced in a study of sequential checkpoint blockade in melanoma. TCRdb's table, derived via immunoSEQ multiplex PCR, lists solely in-frame clones and lacks some. Seen here are some 25,000 clones, 77% observed once, and the top ten hold about an eighth. Treatment indicated: randomized to nivolumab then ipilimumab (arm A) or the reverse (arm B). Sequenced here: CD8+ T cells sorted from blood (inferred from file names), sampled from a patient given nivolumab and ipilimumab in sequence. The receptors were gathered from a human donor with melanoma.

This rearrangement joins TRBV28 to TRBJ2-7; unclear D gene. Germline loops: CDR1 MDHEN, CDR2 SYDVKM. Trimming left V 1 base short and J 11 bases short, with 15 bases between. The CDR3 covers 13 residues. CDR3 nucleotide sequence: TGTGCCAGCAGTTTATCCCCCAGAGGCTGGGAGTACTTC. This codes for CASSLSPRGWEYF.

This clone was counted between two and nine times. A much larger clone differs from this one at a single base, so this may be a read error. The CDR3 DNA reads as TGCGCCAGCAGCCAAGATGAAACAGGGGGATTGCCCGGGGAGCTGTTTTTT. Its protein is CASSQDETGGLPGELFF. This sequence joins TRBV4-1 and TRBJ2-2; 8 nucleotides match TRBD1. Germline V gene data show CDR1 as MGHRA and CDR2 as YSYEKL. V trimming: 0 bases; J trimming: 6 bases; junction bases outside the gene matches: 9. This CDR3 is built from 17 residues.

This clone has only one observation. The rearrangement uses TRBV19 and TRBJ2-7; perhaps TRBD2 as D (6 bases). With 9 bases removed from V and 5 bases from J, the gap between germline ends came to 14 bases. The CDR3 has 12 residues. Germline CDR1 reads LNHDA; CDR2 reads SQIVND (reference sequence). The CDR3: CARYRRAHEQYF. Written as DNA, the CDR3 is TGTGCCAGATACAGGAGGGCCCACGAGCAGTACTTC.

The chain uses TRBV23-1 and TRBJ2-5, with D possibly being TRBD2 (5 bases). TRBV23-1 carries the ORF label, with uncertain function. V was pared by 9 bases and J by 5 bases, with 7 bases between. This CDR3 has 10 residues. CDR3 sequence reads: CARRVETQYF. CDR3 sequence (DNA): TGCGCCAGGAGGGTTGAGACCCAGTACTTC.

A word on this clone: This sample also contains other DNA sequences that code for the same CDR3. The gene calls are TRBV6-5 and TRBJ1-2; a possible D gene is TRBD1 (5 bases). This CDR3 spans 14 amino acids. CDR1 MNHEY and CDR2 SVGAGI come from the germline V gene. The germline V and J ends were trimmed by 0 bases and 8 bases, with 13 bases remaining between them. CDR3: CASSYSGQGNGYTF. The CDR3, as DNA: TGTGCCAGCAGTTACTCAGGGCAGGGCAACGGCTACACCTTC.

This chain connects TRBV18 to TRBJ2-1; tentatively, D is TRBD1 (7 bases). Germline CDR1 is KGHSH and CDR2 is LQKENI. The CDR3 has 12 amino acids. V was pared by 3 bases and J by 9 bases, with 9 bases between. The CDR3: CASSPQGGEQFF. The CDR3 DNA sequence: TGTGCCAGCTCACCTCAGGGGGGTGAGCAGTTCTTC.

V and J are TRBV19 and TRBJ2-7; possibly TRBD2 for D (7 bases). The CDR3 is 13 residues long. In germline, CDR1 is LNHDA, CDR2 SQIVND (reference sequence). The V and J ends lost 4 bases and 7 bases respectively, with 14 bases between them. The CDR3 region is CASSSGGTGEQYF. CDR3 in DNA: TGTGCCAGTAGTAGCGGGGGCACGGGGGAGCAGTACTTC.

This clone is a singleton in its sample. The chain is built from TRBV5-1 and TRBJ2-5; 8 nucleotides agree with TRBD1. Unmatched junction bases numbered 5, after V lost 4 bases and J lost 6 bases. The germline CDR1 and CDR2 sequences are SGHRS and YFSETQ. This CDR3 contains 13 residues. The CDR3 protein is CASSGDRGQTQYF. The DNA of the CDR3 is TGCGCCAGCAGCGGCGACAGGGGCCAGACCCAGTACTTC.

The chain is built from TRBV9 and TRBJ1-5; no clear D gene. This CDR3 is built from 16 residues. The V gene's germline CDR1 is SGDLS and CDR2 YYNGEE. The V end was cut by 3 bases, the J end by 2 bases, with 15 bases between. DNA of the CDR3: TGTGCCAGCAGCGAGGGAGGGATGGGAGGCAATCAGCCCCAGCATTTT. This gives the protein CASSEGGMGGNQPQHF.

This clone came up a few times. The CDR3 region has the DNA TGTGCCAGCAGCTCGCGTACCCCCCCTAGCGGGGGGTCCACAGATACGCAGTATTTT. Residues: CASSSRTPPSGGSTDTQYF. This chain joins TRBV11-2 and TRBJ2-3; 11 nucleotides agree with TRBD2. Germline values: CDR1 SGHAT, CDR2 FQNNGV. Trimming removed 4 bases from V and 2 bases from J; junction bases left unmatched: 14. This CDR3 contains 19 residues.

This chain links TRBV7-8 with TRBJ1-5; 10 bases match TRBD1. This CDR3 spans 20 amino acids. The junction had 19 bases not matched to a gene; V was cut back by 5 bases and J by 3 bases. Looked up from germline, CDR1 is SGHVS and CDR2 is FQNEAQ. This CDR3 is CASSPEEDRGLPMNNQPQHF. The DNA of the CDR3 is TGTGCCAGCAGCCCAGAGGAAGACAGGGGGCTACCTATGAACAATCAGCCCCAGCATTTT.

The chain couples TRBV5-6 to TRBJ2-7; 10 bases align to TRBD1. With 4 bases clipped from V and 6 bases from J, the junction kept 7 bases outside the gene matches. The CDR3 has 14 residues. Germline CDR1 reads SGHDT; CDR2 reads YYEEEE. CDR3 sequence (DNA): TGTGCCAGCAGCCGCCGGGACAGGGGACCCGAGCAGTACTTC. Its translation: CASSRRDRGPEQYF.

This chain uses TRBV4-1 with TRBJ2-7; perhaps TRBD1 as D (6 bases). Trimming left V 1 base short and J 2 bases short, with 12 bases between. Per germline, CDR1 MGHRA and CDR2 YSYEKL. The CDR3 totals 15 residues. The CDR3 sequence: CASSQAAGETYEQYF. In DNA, the CDR3 is TGCGCCAGCAGCCAAGCGGCAGGGGAGACCTACGAGCAGTACTTC.

V is TRBV7-6 and J is TRBJ2-7; 9 positions agree with TRBD1. Germline loops: CDR1 SGHVS, CDR2 FNYEAQ. CDR3 length: 17 residues. V trimming: 4 bases; J trimming: 5 bases; junction bases outside the gene matches: 15. The CDR3: CASSSRVMGTGRNEQYF. CDR3 nucleotide sequence: TGTGCCAGCAGCTCAAGAGTCATGGGGACAGGGCGAAACGAGCAGTACTTC.

In DNA form, the CDR3 reads TGTGCCTGGAGCGAGGGCAGGGGCGACAATGAGCAGTTCTTC. It specifies CAWSEGRGDNEQFF. The gene calls are TRBV30 and TRBJ2-1; tentative D call: TRBD1 (6 bases). The CDR3 totals 14 residues. Germline CDR1 reads GTSNPN; CDR2 reads SVGIG (reference sequence). The V end was cut by 3 bases, the J end by 5 bases, with 14 bases between.

J is TRBJ2-2 and V is TRBV25-1; 8 bases are a match to TRBD1. Per germline, CDR1 MGHDK and CDR2 SYGVNS. CDR3 length: 15 amino acids. The ends lost 4 bases at V and 6 bases at J; junction bases unmatched: 7. The CDR3 sequence: CASSGTGGIPGELFF. The CDR3 region has the DNA TGTGCCAGCAGTGGAACAGGGGGGATCCCCGGGGAGCTGTTTTTT.

The chain recombines TRBV2 with TRBJ1-3, with 7 bases fitting TRBD1. V shed 2 bases, J shed 8 bases, and the junction held 9 bases outside the gene matches. Germline V gene data show CDR1 as SNHLY and CDR2 as FYNNEI. The CDR3 loop spans 15 amino acids. The CDR3 loop is CASSETTGSGDTIYF. CDR3 sequence (DNA): TGTGCCAGCAGTGAAACGACAGGGTCTGGGGACACCATATATTTT.

The CDR3 DNA is TGTGCCAGCAGCCAATTGACAGGGGGCGCTTGGGACTATGGCTACACCTTC. This translates into CASSQLTGGAWDYGYTF. The chain couples TRBV4-2 to TRBJ1-2; 10 nucleotides match TRBD1. Germline CDR1 LGHNA, CDR2 YNFKEQ. V lost 2 bases to trimming and J lost 3 bases; unmatched junction nucleotides: 9. The CDR3 runs 17 residues.

This chain joins TRBV27 and TRBJ1-3; no reliable D call. The CDR3 loop spans 13 amino acids. The germline V gene has CDR1 MNHEY and CDR2 SMNVEV (reference sequence). The V end was cut by 4 bases, the J end by 0 bases, with 4 bases between. The CDR3 region has the DNA TGTGCCAGCAGTTCCAACTCTGGAAACACCATATATTTT. Its protein product is CASSSNSGNTIYF.

This chain links TRBV7-8 with TRBJ2-2; 11 bases fit TRBD1. V was pared by 1 base and J by 6 bases, with 4 bases of the junction left unmatched. CDR1 SGHVS and CDR2 FQNEAQ come from the germline V gene. The length of the CDR3 is 16 residues. The CDR3 bases are TGTGCCAGCAGCTTAGGGGGACAGGGGGGCCCCGGGGAGCTGTTTTTT. Translated, it gives CASSLGGQGGPGELFF.

This clone was detected only once. The CDR3 DNA is TGTGCCAGCAGCTCGGGGGGGCCTAGCAATCAGCCCCAGCATTTT. Translated: CASSSGGPSNQPQHF. The V call is TRBV5-5, the J call TRBJ1-5, with a weak D call TRBD1 (6 bases). Germline CDR1 reads SGHKS; CDR2 reads YYEKEE (reference sequence). Trimming pared 3 bases from V and 0 bases from J, leaving 10 bases between. This CDR3 is built from 15 residues.

This clone showed up just a few times. The rearrangement joins TRBV6-5 to TRBJ2-1; a weak D match, TRBD2 (5 bases). This CDR3 spans 14 amino acids. V was clipped by 5 bases and J by 0 bases, with 8 bases between them. The germline CDR1 and CDR2 sequences are MNHEY and SVGAGI. CDR3 amino acids: CASSRRSSYNEQFF. The CDR3, as DNA: TGTGCCAGCAGTCGGAGGAGCTCCTACAATGAGCAGTTCTTC.

The CDR3 DNA reads as TGTGCCACCAGCAGAGATCCCCTGAGGGCTTTCTTT. Translated, it gives CATSRDPLRAFF. The chain joins TRBV15 to TRBJ1-1; D not certain. Germline V gene lookup returns CDR1 LNHNV and CDR2 YYDKDF (reference sequence). This CDR3 region has 12 residues. Trimming removed 0 bases from V and 11 bases from J, with 10 bases in between.

The chain links TRBV19 to TRBJ2-2; D is unresolved. V shed 7 bases and J shed 4 bases, with 13 bases lying between them. The CDR3 loop spans 14 amino acids. The germline V gene has CDR1 LNHDA and CDR2 SQIVND (reference sequence). Here the CDR3 reads CASTISGSTGELFF. Written as DNA, the CDR3 is TGTGCCAGTACCATATCGGGTAGCACCGGGGAGCTGTTTTTT.